This TCR beta chain is from a study of blood T cell repertoires in COVID-19. At the level of the study: Sites across the United States, Italy and Spain contributed samples from acute and convalescent COVID-19. T cells, B-cell-depleted T cells, or PBMCs provided the cDNA or gDNA that served as material.

This clone showed up just once. Germline V lookup: CDR1 SGHKS, CDR2 YYEKEE (reference sequence). The CDR3 runs 15 residues. Trimming stripped 2 bases from V and 0 bases from J, with 9 bases between. Original handling: The assay estimated nucleated cells by amplifying reference gene primers. Clones were sequenced by immunoSEQ multiplex PCR, and TCRdb holds only the in-frame ones, with some missing. V and J calls and clone size are copied from that table; D and trimming were computed from the DNA. The sample includes over 65,000 clones, roughly 81% of them seen just once. Sequenced input: peripheral blood. The TCR comes from a human donor in a cohort sampled during active COVID-19. The V gene is TRBV5-5, the J gene TRBJ2-1; D is uncertain. In nucleotides, the CDR3 is TGTGCCAGCAGCTTAAGCCCTAGCTCCTACAATGAGCAGTTCTTC. Protein: CASSLSPSSYNEQFF.